The rows below give T cell receptor beta chains drawn from one sample of a study of glioma-infiltrating T cells. TCRdb called the multiplex PCR reads again in MiXCR, with one record for every CDR3 protein. The sample has about 400,000 distinct CDR3 sequences; less than 50% are singletons. Sequenced: glioma tissue, nonneoplastic brain tissue, or PBMCs (not recorded which). The receptors shown here come from a human donor with low-grade glioma or glioblastoma, undergoing nonglioma brain surgery, or in good health (not recorded which). Each CDR3 is given with its conserved first and last residue. The order of the fields is J gene, clone size, V gene, D gene, CDR3 protein, CDR3 DNA. A D gene is named only where the DNA matches it firmly. Expanded clones are given a class, and other clones once, few, many or no size at all.

TRBJ2-1 | NA | TRBV6-1 | NA | CASRLLYRLRAAYNEQFF | TGTGCCAGCAGACTACTTTACAGGTTAAGAGCCGCCTACAATGAGCAGTTCTTC
TRBJ2-7 | few | TRBV7-9 | NA | CASGRVGYEQYF | TGTGCCAGCGGACGTGTGGGCTACGAGCAGTACTTC
TRBJ1-2 | many | TRBV28 | NA | CASRPPAYGYTF | TGTGCCAGCAGGCCCCCAGCCTATGGCTACACCTTC
TRBJ2-1 | NA | TRBV18 | TRBD2 | CASSPMTSGGNEQFF | TGTGCCAGCTCACCGATGACTAGCGGGGGCAATGAGCAGTTCTTC
TRBJ1-1 | many | TRBV15 | NA | CATRTGGTEAFF | TGTGCCACCAGAACGGGGGGGACTGAAGCTTTCTTT
TRBJ2-7 | few | TRBV15 | NA | CATSRDRRTPPGEQYF | TGTGCCACCAGCAGAGATCGAAGGACGCCTCCGGGCGAGCAGTACTTC
TRBJ1-5 | NA | TRBV3-1 | NA | CASSQAWSGPQHF | TGTGCCAGCAGCCAAGCGTGGAGTGGGCCCCAGCATTTT
TRBJ1-1 | NA | TRBV3-1 | NA | CASSLTRGATEAFF | TGTGCCAGCAGCCTCACCCGTGGGGCCACTGAAGCTTTCTTT
TRBJ2-6 | few | TRBV24-1 | TRBD1 | CATSDHRGTGANVLTF | TGTGCCACCAGTGACCACAGGGGAACTGGGGCCAACGTCCTGACTTTC
TRBJ1-1 | NA | TRBV7-6 | NA | CASSYSPDRGVTEAFF | TGTGCCAGCAGTTACAGTCCGGACAGAGGCGTGACTGAAGCTTTCTTT
TRBJ2-7 | many | TRBV27 | NA | CASSLGRAHEQYF | TGTGCCAGCAGTTTAGGCAGGGCCCACGAGCAGTACTTC
TRBJ2-7 | NA | TRBV6-1 | NA | CASRPTDTYEQYF | TGTGCCAGCCGCCCGACAGACACCTACGAGCAGTACTTC
TRBJ2-1 | many | TRBV6-2/TRBV6-3 | NA | CASTSHEQFF | TGTGCCAGCACATCCCATGAGCAGTTCTTC
TRBJ2-7 | NA | TRBV4-1 | NA | CASSQDSGHNSYEQYF | TGCGCCAGCAGCCAAGATTCGGGACATAACTCCTACGAGCAGTACTTC
TRBJ2-1 | NA | TRBV5-4 | NA | CSSSSRALATYNEQFF | TGTTCCAGCAGTTCAAGAGCCCTAGCGACATACAATGAGCAGTTCTTC
TRBJ1-2 | NA | TRBV7-2 | NA | CASSHRQAGGYTF | TGTGCCAGCAGTCATCGACAGGCGGGAGGCTACACCTTC
TRBJ2-3 | NA | TRBV6-1 | TRBD1 | CAISDPGQGKDTQYF | TGTGCCATCAGTGATCCGGGACAGGGTAAAGATACGCAGTATTTT
TRBJ2-7 | NA | TRBV19 | TRBD1 | CASSSGQRYERYF | TGTGCCAGTAGTTCGGGACAGCGGTACGAGCGGTACTTC
TRBJ2-2 | few | TRBV12-3/TRBV12-4 | NA | CASDRPSTPEYGGELFF | TGTGCCAGCGATAGGCCCTCGACCCCTGAATATGGCGGGGAGCTGTTTTTT
TRBJ1-3 | many | TRBV15 | NA | CATSRERQVISGNTIYF | TGTGCCACCAGCAGAGAGCGGCAGGTGATCTCTGGAAACACCATATATTTT
TRBJ2-4 | NA | TRBV6-5 | NA | CASQVGGFGKNIQYF | TGTGCCAGCCAAGTGGGAGGCTTTGGCAAAAACATTCAGTACTTC
TRBJ1-2 | few | TRBV7-9 | TRBD1 | CASSSDRGYGYTF | TGTGCCAGCAGCTCGGACAGGGGCTATGGCTACACCTTC
TRBJ1-1 | many | TRBV20-1 | TRBD1 | CSAPGQLNTEAFF | TGCAGTGCCCCGGGACAGCTGAACACTGAAGCTTTCTTT
TRBJ2-3 | NA | TRBV4-1 | TRBD2 | CSSSQLAGLTDTQYF | TGCTCCAGCAGCCAACTAGCGGGATTGACAGATACGCAGTATTTT
TRBJ1-1 | many | TRBV27 | TRBD1 | CASSPRTGGGLPEAFF | TGTGCCAGCAGTCCCCGGACAGGGGGCGGACTCCCTGAAGCTTTCTTT
TRBJ2-5 | NA | TRBV2 | NA | CASSFLGETQYF | TGTGCCAGCAGTTTTTTAGGGGAGACCCAGTACTTC
TRBJ2-2 | NA | TRBV19 | TRBD2 | CASSMSGLGTGELFF | TGTGCCAGTAGTATGTCGGGACTAGGCACCGGGGAGCTGTTTTTT
TRBJ2-2 | NA | TRBV6-4 | NA | CASSVSGGETGELFF | TGTGCCAGCAGTGTCTCGGGGGGCGAAACCGGGGAGCTGTTTTTT
TRBJ2-1 | few | TRBV27 | NA | CASSLGRINEQFF | TGTGCCAGCAGTTTAGGCCGAATCAATGAGCAGTTCTTC
TRBJ1-3 | NA | TRBV2 | NA | CASSEQGYGNTIYF | TGTGCCAGCAGCGAACAGGGCTATGGAAACACCATATATTTT
TRBJ2-7 | NA | TRBV7-2 | NA | CASTFQASYEQYF | TGTGCCAGCACATTCCAGGCGTCCTACGAGCAGTACTTC
TRBJ2-2 | NA | TRBV19 | NA | CASSRNPPNAGELFF | TGTGCCAGTAGTCGTAACCCCCCGAACGCCGGGGAGCTGTTTTTT
TRBJ2-7 | few | TRBV2 | TRBD2 | CASSEPLAGGPNEQYF | TGTGCCAGCAGTGAACCTCTAGCGGGAGGGCCCAACGAGCAGTACTTC
TRBJ2-1 | many | TRBV6-6 | NA | CASSYEGNEQFF | TGTGCCAGCAGTTACGAAGGCAATGAGCAGTTCTTC
TRBJ2-2 | NA | TRBV5-1 | TRBD1 | CASCDRPPGTGFTGELFF | TGCGCCAGCTGCGACCGACCTCCCGGGACAGGGTTCACCGGGGAGCTGTTTTTT
TRBJ2-7 | few | TRBV20-1 | NA | CSARSSGGYEQYF | TGCAGTGCTAGATCCTCAGGCGGCTACGAGCAGTACTTC
TRBJ2-2 | few | TRBV28 | TRBD1 | CASSSRTGKNTGELFF | TGTGCCAGCAGTTCCAGGACAGGAAAGAACACCGGGGAGCTGTTTTTT
TRBJ2-1 | NA | TRBV3-1 | TRBD2 | CASSPPSGYNEQFF | TGTGCCAGCAGCCCGCCTAGCGGCTACAATGAGCAGTTCTTC
TRBJ1-1 | few | TRBV2 | TRBD1 | CASSYTQGGTEAFF | TGTGCCAGCAGTTACACTCAGGGGGGCACTGAAGCTTTCTTT
TRBJ1-1 | NA | TRBV15 | NA | CATSRENRLNTEAFF | TGTGCCACCAGCAGAGAAAACCGTCTGAACACTGAAGCTTTCTTT
TRBJ2-5 | NA | TRBV7-2 | TRBD1 | CASSPRQGASRETQYF | TGTGCCAGCAGCCCGAGACAGGGAGCTTCGCGAGAGACCCAGTACTTC
TRBJ2-7 | NA | TRBV6-6 | TRBD2 | CASSYLSGSPYEQYF | TGTGCCAGCAGTTATTTGAGCGGGAGTCCCTACGAGCAGTACTTC
TRBJ1-1 | many | TRBV28 | TRBD1 | CASSSNSGGKTAFF | TGTGCCAGCAGTTCTAACTCAGGGGGGAAGACAGCTTTCTTT
TRBJ2-7 | once | TRBV7-3 | NA | CASSLATGLEEQYF | TGTGCCAGCAGCTTAGCAACAGGGCTTGAGGAGCAGTACTTC
TRBJ2-2 | NA | TRBV29-1 | NA | CSVDPRSNTGELFF | TGCAGCGTTGACCCAAGGTCTAACACCGGGGAGCTGTTTTTT
TRBJ1-1 | NA | TRBV29-1 | NA | CSVGGFVTEAFF | TGCAGCGTGGGGGGGTTCGTCACTGAAGCTTTCTTT
TRBJ2-1 | few | TRBV28 | TRBD2 | CASSRPGTSGYNEQFF | TGTGCCAGCAGTCGCCCCGGGACTAGCGGATACAATGAGCAGTTCTTC
TRBJ1-2 | NA | TRBV20-1 | NA | CSATGPLYGYTF | TGCAGTGCGACAGGACCCCTTTATGGCTACACCTTC
TRBJ1-1 | many | TRBV28 | NA | CASSLVHMNTEAFF | TGTGCCAGCAGTCTAGTCCATATGAACACTGAAGCTTTCTTT
TRBJ1-1 | NA | TRBV5-1 | NA | CASSVTGTEAFF | TGCGCCAGCAGCGTCACCGGGACCGAAGCTTTCTTT
TRBJ2-7 | NA | TRBV7-9 | NA | CASSLGPGATYEQYF | TGTGCCAGCAGCTTAGGTCCAGGGGCAACCTACGAGCAGTACTTC
TRBJ2-7 | NA | TRBV7-9 | NA | CASSPTEGRDNRIAAYF | TGTGCCAGCAGCCCAACTGAAGGACGGGACAACCGAATAGCGGCGTACTTC
TRBJ2-5 | NA | TRBV20-1 | NA | CSARGPETQYF | TGCAGTGCTAGAGGCCCAGAGACCCAGTACTTC
TRBJ2-2 | many | TRBV27 | NA | CASSFGVDTGELFF | TGTGCCAGCAGTTTCGGGGTCGACACCGGGGAGCTGTTTTTT
TRBJ2-1 | NA | TRBV20-1 | NA | CSARDHAGAYNEQLF | TGCAGTGCTAGAGATCACGCAGGGGCCTACAATGAGCAGCTCTTC
TRBJ1-1 | NA | TRBV7-9 | NA | CASSFPRTEWNTKAFF | TGTGCCAGCAGCTTCCCTCGAACAGAATGGAACACTAAAGCTTTCTTT
TRBJ2-5 | many | TRBV28 | TRBD1 | CASSPTFMTGKETQYF | TGTGCCAGCAGTCCAACATTTATGACAGGGAAAGAGACCCAGTACTTC
TRBJ2-1 | few | TRBV19 | TRBD2 | CASSLLAGDLSYNEQFF | TGTGCCAGTAGTCTACTAGCGGGAGATCTCTCCTACAATGAGCAGTTCTTC
TRBJ2-1 | NA | TRBV15 | NA | CATSSLWDNEQFF | TGTGCCACCAGCAGCCTATGGGACAATGAGCAGTTCTTC
TRBJ2-1 | NA | TRBV28 | TRBD1 | CASRPGTGSYEQFF | TGTGCCAGCAGGCCCGGGACAGGTTCCTATGAGCAGTTCTTC